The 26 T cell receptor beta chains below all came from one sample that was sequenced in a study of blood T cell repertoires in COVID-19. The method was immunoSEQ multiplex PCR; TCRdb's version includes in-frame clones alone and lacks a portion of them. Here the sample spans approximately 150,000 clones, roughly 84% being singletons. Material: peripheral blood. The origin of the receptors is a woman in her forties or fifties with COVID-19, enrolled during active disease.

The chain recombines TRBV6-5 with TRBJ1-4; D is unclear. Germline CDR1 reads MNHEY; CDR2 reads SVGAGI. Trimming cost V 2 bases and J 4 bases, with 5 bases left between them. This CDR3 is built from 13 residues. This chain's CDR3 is CASSYRDNEKLFF. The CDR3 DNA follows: TGTGCCAGCAGTTACCGCGATAATGAAAAACTGTTTTTT.

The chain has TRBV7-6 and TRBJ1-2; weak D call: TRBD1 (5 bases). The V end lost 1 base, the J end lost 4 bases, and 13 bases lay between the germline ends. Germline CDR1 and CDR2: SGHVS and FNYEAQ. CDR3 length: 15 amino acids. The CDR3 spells CASSLEAGRGYGYTF. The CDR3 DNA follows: TGTGCCAGCAGCTTAGAGGCGGGGCGCGGCTATGGCTACACCTTC.

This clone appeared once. This CDR3 is CASSILAGTGKSGYTF. The CDR3 DNA reads TGTGCCAGTAGTATTCTGGCAGGAACAGGCAAGAGCGGCTACACCTTC. This sequence joins TRBV19 and TRBJ1-2, with a weak D call TRBD1 (5 bases). Trimming left V 3 bases short and J 8 bases short, with 22 bases between. The germline V gene encodes CDR1 LNHDA and CDR2 SQIVND (reference sequence). The CDR3 is made up of 16 amino acids.

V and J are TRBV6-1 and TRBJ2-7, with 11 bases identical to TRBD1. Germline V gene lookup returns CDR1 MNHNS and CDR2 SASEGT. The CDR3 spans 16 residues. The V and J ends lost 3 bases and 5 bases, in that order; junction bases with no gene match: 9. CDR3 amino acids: CASSDSHGTGGHEQYF. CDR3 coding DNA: TGTGCCAGCAGTGATTCCCACGGGACAGGGGGACACGAGCAGTACTTC.

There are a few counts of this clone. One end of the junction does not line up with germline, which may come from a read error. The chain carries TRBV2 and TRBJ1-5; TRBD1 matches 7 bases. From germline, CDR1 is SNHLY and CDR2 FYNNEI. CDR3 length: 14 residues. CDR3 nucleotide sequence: TGTGCCAGCAGCGAAGGACAGGTCGATCAGCCCCAGCATTTT. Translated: CASSEGQVDQPQHF. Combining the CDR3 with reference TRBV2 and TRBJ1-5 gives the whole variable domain EPEVTQTPSHQVTQMGQEVILRCVPISNHLYFYWYRQILGQKVEFLVSFYNNEISEKSEIFDDQFSVERPDGSNFTLKIRSTKLEDSAMYFCASSEGQVDQPQHFGDGTRLSIL.

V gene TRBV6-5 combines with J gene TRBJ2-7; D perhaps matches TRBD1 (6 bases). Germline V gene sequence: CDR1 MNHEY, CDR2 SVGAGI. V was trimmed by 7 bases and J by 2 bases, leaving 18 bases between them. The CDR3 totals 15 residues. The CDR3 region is CASTPFMTGTYEQYF. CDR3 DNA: TGTGCCAGCACCCCTTTTATGACAGGCACCTACGAGCAGTACTTC.

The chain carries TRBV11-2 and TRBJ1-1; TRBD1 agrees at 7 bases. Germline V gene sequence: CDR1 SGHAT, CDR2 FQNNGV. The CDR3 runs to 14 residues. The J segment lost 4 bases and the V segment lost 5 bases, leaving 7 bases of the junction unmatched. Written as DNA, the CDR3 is TGTGCCAGCAGCGGTATTGGGACAGTCACTGAAGCTTTCTTT. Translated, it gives CASSGIGTVTEAFF.

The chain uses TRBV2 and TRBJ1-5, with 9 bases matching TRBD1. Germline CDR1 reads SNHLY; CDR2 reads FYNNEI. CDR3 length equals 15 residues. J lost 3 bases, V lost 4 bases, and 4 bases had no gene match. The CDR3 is CASSGTGVANQPQHF. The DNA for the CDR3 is TGTGCCAGCAGTGGGACAGGGGTGGCCAATCAGCCCCAGCATTTT.

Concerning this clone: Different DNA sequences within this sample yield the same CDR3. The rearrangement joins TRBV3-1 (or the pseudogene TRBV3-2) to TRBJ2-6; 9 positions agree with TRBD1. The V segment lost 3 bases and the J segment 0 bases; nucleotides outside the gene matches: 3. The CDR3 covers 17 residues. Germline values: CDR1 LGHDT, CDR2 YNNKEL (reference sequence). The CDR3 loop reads CASSQGQGFSGANVLTF. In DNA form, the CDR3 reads TGTGCCAGCAGCCAGGGACAGGGTTTCTCTGGGGCCAACGTCCTGACTTTC.

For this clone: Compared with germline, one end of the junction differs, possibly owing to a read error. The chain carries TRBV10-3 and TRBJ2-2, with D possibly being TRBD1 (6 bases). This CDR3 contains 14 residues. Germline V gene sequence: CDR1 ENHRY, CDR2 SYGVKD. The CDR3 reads CAIETGSKTGELFF. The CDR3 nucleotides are TGTGCCATCGAAACAGGGTCGAAGACCGGGGAGCTGTTTTTT.

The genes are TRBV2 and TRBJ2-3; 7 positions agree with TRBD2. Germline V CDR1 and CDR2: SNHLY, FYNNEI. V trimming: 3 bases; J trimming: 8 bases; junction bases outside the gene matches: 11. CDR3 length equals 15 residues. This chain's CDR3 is CASSDGWERGGTQYF. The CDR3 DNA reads TGTGCCAGCAGTGACGGGTGGGAGCGGGGTGGTACGCAGTATTTT.

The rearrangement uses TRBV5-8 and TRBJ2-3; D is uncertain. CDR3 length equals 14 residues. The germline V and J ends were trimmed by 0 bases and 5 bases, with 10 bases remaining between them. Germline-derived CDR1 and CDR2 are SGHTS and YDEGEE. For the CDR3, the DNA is TGTGCCAGCAGCTTGGATCCTAGTAGAGATACGCAGTATTTT. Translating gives CASSLDPSRDTQYF.

CDR3 sequence reads: CASSFPTGPGYTF. In DNA form, the CDR3 reads TGTGCCAGCAGCTTTCCGACAGGGCCGGGCTACACCTTC. The rearrangement joins TRBV5-6 to TRBJ1-2, with TRBD1 matching over 7 bases. The CDR3 contains 13 residues. V shed 2 bases and J 8 bases; nucleotides not matched to a gene: 6. Germline V gene lookup returns CDR1 SGHDT and CDR2 YYEEEE.

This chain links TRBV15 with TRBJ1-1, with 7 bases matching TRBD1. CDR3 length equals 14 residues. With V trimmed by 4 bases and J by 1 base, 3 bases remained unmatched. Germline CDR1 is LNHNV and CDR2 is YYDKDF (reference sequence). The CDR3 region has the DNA TGTGCCACCAGCAAAGGGACAGCGAACACTGAAGCTTTCTTT. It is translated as CATSKGTANTEAFF.

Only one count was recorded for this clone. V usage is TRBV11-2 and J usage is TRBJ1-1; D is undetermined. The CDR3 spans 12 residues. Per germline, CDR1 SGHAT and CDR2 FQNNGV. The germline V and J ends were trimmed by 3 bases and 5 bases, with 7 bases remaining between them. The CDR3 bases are TGTGCCAGCAGCTTTGTGCGAACTGAAGCTTTCTTT. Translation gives CASSFVRTEAFF.

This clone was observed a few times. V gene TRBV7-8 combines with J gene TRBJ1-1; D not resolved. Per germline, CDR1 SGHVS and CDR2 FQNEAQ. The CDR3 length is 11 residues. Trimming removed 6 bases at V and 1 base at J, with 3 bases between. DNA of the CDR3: TGTGCCAGCAGGGCGAACACTGAAGCTTTCTTT. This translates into CASRANTEAFF. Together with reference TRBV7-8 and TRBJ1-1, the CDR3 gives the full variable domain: GAGVSQSPRYKVAKRGQDVALRCDPISGHVSLFWYQQALGQGPEFLTYFQNEAQLDKSGLPSDRFFAERPEGSVSTLKIQRTQQEDSAVYLCASRANTEAFFGQGTRLTVV.

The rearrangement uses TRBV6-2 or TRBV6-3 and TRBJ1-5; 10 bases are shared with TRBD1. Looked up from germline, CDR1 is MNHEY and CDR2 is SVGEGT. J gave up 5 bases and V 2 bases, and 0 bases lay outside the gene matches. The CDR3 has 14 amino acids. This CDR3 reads CASSYGTGDQPQHF. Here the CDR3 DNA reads TGTGCCAGCAGTTACGGGACAGGGGATCAGCCCCAGCATTTT.

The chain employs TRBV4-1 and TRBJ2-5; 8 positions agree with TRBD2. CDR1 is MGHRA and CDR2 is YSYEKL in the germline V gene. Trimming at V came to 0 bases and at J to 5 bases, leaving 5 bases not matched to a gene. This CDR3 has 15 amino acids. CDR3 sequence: CASSQDWASGETQYF. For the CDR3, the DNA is TGCGCCAGCAGCCAAGATTGGGCTAGCGGGGAGACCCAGTACTTC.

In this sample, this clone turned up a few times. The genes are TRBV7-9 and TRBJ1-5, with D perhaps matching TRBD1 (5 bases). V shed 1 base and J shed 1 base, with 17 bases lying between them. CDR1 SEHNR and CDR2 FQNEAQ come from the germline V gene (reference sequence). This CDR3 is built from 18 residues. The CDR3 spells CASSLGWGGEGSNQPQHF. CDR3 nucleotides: TGTGCCAGCAGCTTAGGTTGGGGGGGAGAAGGGAGCAATCAGCCCCAGCATTTT.

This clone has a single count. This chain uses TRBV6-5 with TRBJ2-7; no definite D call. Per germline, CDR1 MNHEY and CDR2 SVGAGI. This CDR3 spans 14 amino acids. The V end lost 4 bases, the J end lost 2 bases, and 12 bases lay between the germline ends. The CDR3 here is CASSSSLAAYEQYF. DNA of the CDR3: TGTGCCAGCAGTTCGTCTTTGGCAGCCTACGAGCAGTACTTC.

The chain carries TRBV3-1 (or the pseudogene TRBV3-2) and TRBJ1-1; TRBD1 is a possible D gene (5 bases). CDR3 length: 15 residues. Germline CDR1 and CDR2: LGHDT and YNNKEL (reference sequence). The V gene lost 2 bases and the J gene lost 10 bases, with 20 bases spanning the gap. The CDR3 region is CASSQTPLAGKGAFF. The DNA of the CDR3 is TGTGCCAGCAGCCAAACTCCCCTCGCAGGGAAAGGAGCTTTCTTT.

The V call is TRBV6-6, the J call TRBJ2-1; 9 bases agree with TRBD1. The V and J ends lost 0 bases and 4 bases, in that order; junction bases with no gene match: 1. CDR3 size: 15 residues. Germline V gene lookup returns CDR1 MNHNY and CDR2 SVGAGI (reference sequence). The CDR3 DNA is TGTGCCAGCAGTTACTCGGGACAGGGTTACAATGAGCAGTTCTTC. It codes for CASSYSGQGYNEQFF.

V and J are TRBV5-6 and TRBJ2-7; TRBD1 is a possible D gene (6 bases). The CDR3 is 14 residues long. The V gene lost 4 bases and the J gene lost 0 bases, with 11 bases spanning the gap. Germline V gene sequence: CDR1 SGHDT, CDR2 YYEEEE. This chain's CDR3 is CASSPRTVSYEQYF. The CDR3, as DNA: TGTGCCAGCAGCCCGCGGACAGTCTCCTACGAGCAGTACTTC.

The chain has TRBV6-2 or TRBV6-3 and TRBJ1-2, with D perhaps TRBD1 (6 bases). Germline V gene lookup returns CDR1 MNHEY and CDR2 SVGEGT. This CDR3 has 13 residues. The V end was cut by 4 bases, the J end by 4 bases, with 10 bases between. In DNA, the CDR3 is TGTGCCAGCAGTTCTGGGACATCCTATGGCTACACCTTC. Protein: CASSSGTSYGYTF.

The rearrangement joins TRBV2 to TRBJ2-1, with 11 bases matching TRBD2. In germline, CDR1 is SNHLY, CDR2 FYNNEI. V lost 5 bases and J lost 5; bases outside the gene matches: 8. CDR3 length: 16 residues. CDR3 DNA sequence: TGTGCCAGCAGTCAAGTTCTAGCGGGAGGAGACAATGAGCAGTTCTTC. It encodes CASSQVLAGGDNEQFF. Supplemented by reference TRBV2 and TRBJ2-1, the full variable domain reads EPEVTQTPSHQVTQMGQEVILRCVPISNHLYFYWYRQILGQKVEFLVSFYNNEISEKSEIFDDQFSVERPDGSNFTLKIRSTKLEDSAMYFCASSQVLAGGDNEQFFGPGTRLTVL.

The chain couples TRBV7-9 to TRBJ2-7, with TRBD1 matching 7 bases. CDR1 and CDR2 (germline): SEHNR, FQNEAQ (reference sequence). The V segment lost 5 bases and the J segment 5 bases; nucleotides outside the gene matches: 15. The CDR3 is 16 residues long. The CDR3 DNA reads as TGTGCCAGCAGCCCCGTCACCCTCGGGACAGAACACGAGCAGTACTTC. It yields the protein CASSPVTLGTEHEQYF. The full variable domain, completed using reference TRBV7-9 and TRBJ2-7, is DTGVSQNPRHKITKRGQNVTFRCDPISEHNRLYWYRQTLGQGPEFLTYFQNEAQLEKSRLLSDRFSAERPKGSFSTLEIQRTEQGDSAMYLCASSPVTLGTEHEQYFGPGTRLTVT.